These 12 T cell receptor beta chains originate from one sample sequenced in a study of T cells expressing NK-cell markers. TCRdb reprocessed the 5' RACE reads and stores each CDR3 protein as one record, lacking DNA. This sample contains roughly 450,000 distinct CDR3 sequences. The sequenced sample was blood T cells: a sorted CD56 or NKG2C T cell subset, CD4+ or CD8+ T cells, or bulk PBMC T cells (not recorded which). These TCRs come from a woman aged 45-65 years in good health.

The chain couples TRBV3-1 to TRBJ1-6; the D gene TCRdb calls, TRBD1, cannot be checked with no DNA. Germline CDR1 and CDR2: LGHDT and YNNKEL (reference sequence). This CDR3 has 14 amino acids. The CDR3 sequence: CASSPSRQGAPLHF.

The chain is built from TRBV20-1 and TRBJ2-1; TCRdb lists TRBD2, though no DNA is available to test this call. CDR3 size: 14 residues. The V gene's germline CDR1 is DFQATT and CDR2 SNEGSKA (reference sequence). CDR3: CSARETLLAYEQFF.

J is TRBJ2-4 and V is TRBV20-1; the TRBD1 assignment by TCRdb is unverifiable without DNA. Germline CDR1 and CDR2: DFQATT and SNEGSKA (reference sequence). The CDR3 loop spans 13 amino acids. The CDR3 protein is CSARGRGGDIQYF.

The chain recombines TRBV4-1 with TRBJ2-5; as DNA is missing, the TRBD1 call by TCRdb cannot be tested. The CDR3 spans 15 residues. The germline V gene has CDR1 MGHRA and CDR2 YSYEKL. The CDR3 sequence is CASSQTAGVGETQYF.

This rearrangement joins TRBV12-3 or TRBV12-4 to TRBJ2-1; as DNA is missing, the TRBD2 call by TCRdb cannot be tested. This CDR3 is 15 amino acids long. CDR3: CASSFRLAGPPPQFF.

The chain combines TRBV10-3 with TRBJ2-1; TCRdb lists TRBD2, though no DNA is available to test this call. The CDR3 is 14 residues long. Germline lookup yields CDR1 ENHRY and CDR2 SYGVKD. The CDR3 here is CAIGSGGLGNEQFF.

V is TRBV9 and J is TRBJ1-2; absent DNA, TCRdb's TRBD1 call cannot be checked. CDR3 size: 15 residues. The V gene's germline CDR1 is SGDLS and CDR2 YYNGEE. CDR3 protein: CASSEGTGKIYGYTF.

The chain employs TRBV14 and TRBJ1-2. The length of the CDR3 is 14 residues. The germline V gene encodes CDR1 SGHDN and CDR2 FVKESK. CDR3 in amino acids: CASSQESVNYGYTF.

The J gene is TRBJ2-2, the V gene TRBV20-1. Germline V gene data show CDR1 as DFQATT and CDR2 as SNEGSKA (reference sequence). The CDR3 contains 17 residues. The CDR3 here is CSARDTLGGVGTGELFF.

V gene TRBV5-4 combines with J gene TRBJ2-1; TCRdb's D gene call, TRBD2, goes unchecked for lack of DNA. Germline V CDR1 and CDR2: SGHNT, YYREEE (reference sequence). This CDR3 region has 18 residues. CDR3 protein: CASSYDPSGALLGDEQFF.

The chain employs TRBV20-1 and TRBJ2-7; as DNA is missing, the TRBD2 call by TCRdb cannot be tested. The germline V gene has CDR1 DFQATT and CDR2 SNEGSKA (reference sequence). This CDR3 contains 13 residues. CDR3: CSARVSGSGEQYF.

This chain uses TRBV4-1 with TRBJ2-1; TCRdb lists TRBD2, though no DNA is available to test this call. Germline V gene data show CDR1 as MGHRA and CDR2 as YSYEKL. The CDR3 length is 14 residues. The CDR3 sequence is CASLGLGGGNEQFF.